This TCR beta chain originates from a study of beta chain features in type 1 diabetes. Findings and caveats of the study: Shortening of TCRB CDR3s, moderate but significant, appeared in all four CD4+ subsets of Type 1 diabetes patients.

Every isolated RNA sample was fully reverse transcribed, so sequencing captured expressed TCRB transcripts. Sequencing used immunoSEQ multiplex PCR; TCRdb keeps in-frame clones, though not all of them. The table shows hundreds of thousands of clones, with 10% to 15% occurring only once. Comments on this clone: Its antigen is unidentified.

The CDR3 covers 14 residues. The germline CDR1 and CDR2 sequences are SGHRS and YFSETQ. Trimming shortened V by 4 bases and J by 3 bases, and 14 bases separated the two germline ends. The sequencing input was naive CD4+ T cells from blood. The clonotype was recovered from a man aged 18 to 30 with type 1 diabetes. This sequence joins TRBV5-1 and TRBJ2-7, with D possibly being TRBD1 or TRBD2 (5 bases each). This CDR3 is CASSPRGGDYEQYF. The CDR3 DNA is TGCGCCAGCAGCCCCCGGGGCGGCGACTACGAGCAGTACTTC.